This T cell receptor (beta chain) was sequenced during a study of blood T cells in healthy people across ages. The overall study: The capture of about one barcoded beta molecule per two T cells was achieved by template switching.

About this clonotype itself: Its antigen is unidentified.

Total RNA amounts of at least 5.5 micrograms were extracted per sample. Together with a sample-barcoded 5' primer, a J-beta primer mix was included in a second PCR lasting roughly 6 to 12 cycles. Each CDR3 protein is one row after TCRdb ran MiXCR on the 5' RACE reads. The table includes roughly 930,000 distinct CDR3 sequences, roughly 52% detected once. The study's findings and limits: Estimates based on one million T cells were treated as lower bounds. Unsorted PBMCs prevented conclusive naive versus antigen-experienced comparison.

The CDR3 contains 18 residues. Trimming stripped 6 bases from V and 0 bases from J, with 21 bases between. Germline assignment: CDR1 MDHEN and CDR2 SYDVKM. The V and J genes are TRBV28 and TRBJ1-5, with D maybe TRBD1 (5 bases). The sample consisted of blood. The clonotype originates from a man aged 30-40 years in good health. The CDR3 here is CASRVPRTYRYSNQPQHF. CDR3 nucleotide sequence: TGTGCCAGCAGGGTACCGCGGACATACCGCTATAGCAATCAGCCCCAGCATTTT.